Below are 32 T cell receptor beta chains sequenced from a single sample in a study of CD8 T cells in ankylosing spondylitis. Findings and limits, study-wide: Seemingly characteristic of ankylosing spondylitis blood was a TCR beta motif consisting of about 8 highly homologous variants.

TCRdb reprocessed the 5' RACE reads with MiXCR, giving one entry per CDR3 protein. The table lists 750,000 to 850,000 distinct CDR3 sequences, approximately 12% of them singletons, with roughly 0.51% in the top ten. The antigens of these receptors remain unknown. The sample was blood, either unsorted or a sorted T cell fraction (not recorded which). The receptor set was obtained from a male donor with ankylosing spondylitis.

This chain joins TRBV4-3 and TRBJ2-5; D gene ambiguous. From germline, CDR1 is LGHNA and CDR2 YSLEER. The CDR3 loop spans 14 amino acids. Deletions cut 1 base from V and 3 bases from J, with 9 bases between. DNA of the CDR3: TGCGCCAGCAGCCAAGCTTTACAGAAAGAGACCCAGTACTTC. This encodes CASSQALQKETQYF.

This clonotype was seen ten or more times. The CDR3 bases are TGTGCCAGCAGCGGTAGGAGCCTCACCGGGGAGCTGTTTTTT. Encoded protein: CASSGRSLTGELFF. The chain is built from TRBV7-2 and TRBJ2-2, with D uncertain. Trimming cost V 5 bases and J 4 bases, with 11 bases left between them. The CDR3 totals 14 residues. CDR1 and CDR2 (germline): SGHTA, FQGNSA.

The CDR3 sequence: CASSDQGTGELFF. The CDR3 nucleotides are TGCGCCAGCAGTGATCAGGGGACCGGGGAGCTGTTTTTT. This chain joins TRBV10-1 and TRBJ2-2; a weak D match, TRBD1 (6 bases). From germline, CDR1 is WNHNN and CDR2 SYGVQD (reference sequence). The CDR3 contains 13 residues. Trimming took 3 bases from V and 5 from J, leaving 7 bases between them.

This clonotype showed up many times. This chain uses TRBV20-1 with TRBJ1-5, with no clear D. Trimming pared 6 bases from V and 3 bases from J, leaving 12 bases between. The CDR3 is made up of 13 amino acids. CDR1 DFQATT and CDR2 SNEGSKA come from the germline V gene (reference sequence). CDR3 nucleotide sequence: TGCAGTGCCAGGTTCAAGGTCAATCAGCCCCAGCATTTT. Its protein product is CSARFKVNQPQHF.

In its sample, this clonotype was seen a few times. The V call is TRBV10-3, the J call TRBJ1-4; D possibly corresponds to TRBD1 (5 bases). V was clipped by 2 bases and J by 7 bases, with 14 bases between them. CDR1 ENHRY and CDR2 SYGVKD come from the germline V gene. This CDR3 comprises 15 residues. CDR3 residues: CAISETGTAPEKLFF. Written as DNA, the CDR3 is TGTGCCATCAGTGAGACTGGGACGGCTCCTGAAAAACTGTTTTTT.

This clonotype was seen at least ten times. This chain connects TRBV12-3 or TRBV12-4 to TRBJ1-5; D may be TRBD1 (6 bases). V gave up 10 bases and J gave up 5 bases, with 12 bases separating them. The CDR3 extends over 12 amino acids. The CDR3 nucleotides read TGTGCCATCTCTAACAGGGATCAGCCCCAGCATTTT. It encodes CAISNRDQPQHF.

The gene calls are TRBV6-1 and TRBJ2-7; D is unresolved. The V end was cut by 8 bases, the J end by 1 base, with 18 bases between. In germline, CDR1 is MNHNS, CDR2 SASEGT. The CDR3 is 15 amino acids. The CDR3 region has the DNA TGTGCCAGCTATCAGTCGGCGACGGTATCCTACGAGCAGTACTTC. Encoded protein: CASYQSATVSYEQYF.

This clonotype has a count of ten or more. The gene calls are TRBV20-1 and TRBJ1-5, with D perhaps matching TRBD1 (5 bases). Trimming pared 5 bases from V and 3 bases from J, leaving 14 bases between. This CDR3 contains 14 residues. Germline assignment: CDR1 DFQATT and CDR2 SNEGSKA (reference sequence). The CDR3 is CSASGWSHNQPQHF. The CDR3 DNA is TGCAGTGCTTCAGGGTGGAGTCACAATCAGCCCCAGCATTTT.

The chain employs TRBV6-5 and TRBJ2-7, with 8 nucleotides matching TRBD1. The ends lost 8 bases at V and 6 bases at J; junction bases unmatched: 3. The CDR3 has 11 amino acids. Germline CDR1 reads MNHEY; CDR2 reads SVGAGI. CDR3 sequence reads: CASHTGGEQYF. DNA of the CDR3: TGTGCCAGCCATACAGGGGGCGAGCAGTACTTC.

The rearrangement joins TRBV18 to TRBJ1-2; unclear D gene. This CDR3 has 14 amino acids. V lost 3 bases and J lost 4, with 12 bases in between. Germline V gene data show CDR1 as KGHSH and CDR2 as LQKENI. Here the CDR3 DNA reads TGTGCCAGCTCACCCCGAGGAGAGATCTATGGCTACACCTTC. Translation: CASSPRGEIYGYTF. The full variable domain, in which reference TRBV18 and TRBJ1-2 provide the parts outside the CDR3, is NAGVMQNPRHLVRRRGQEARLRCSPMKGHSHVYWYRQLPEEGLKFMVYLQKENIIDESGMPKERFSAEFPKEGPSILRIQQVVRGDSAAYFCASSPRGEIYGYTFGSGTRLTVV.

The genes are TRBV7-3 and TRBJ2-3, with D unclear. The CDR3 is made up of 15 amino acids. Germline values: CDR1 SGHTA, CDR2 FQGTGA. Trimming took off 1 base at V and 0 bases at J, with 8 bases between the two ends. DNA for the CDR3: TGTGCCAGCAGCTTAAAACCTAGTAGCACAGATACGCAGTATTTT. It specifies CASSLKPSSTDTQYF.

The rearrangement links TRBV19 to TRBJ2-6; D remains unclear. Germline CDR1 and CDR2: LNHDA and SQIVND (reference sequence). V shed 8 bases and J shed 0 bases, with 11 bases lying between them. The CDR3 extends over 15 amino acids. The CDR3 is CASQDITSGANVLTF. The CDR3 coding sequence is TGTGCCAGTCAGGATATTACCTCTGGGGCCAACGTCCTGACTTTC.

This clonotype was recorded a few times. The rearrangement uses TRBV4-3 and TRBJ1-6; perhaps TRBD1 as D (5 bases). CDR1 and CDR2 from the germline V gene are LGHNA and YSLEER. With 0 bases removed from V and 8 bases from J, the gap between germline ends came to 11 bases. The length of the CDR3 is 15 residues. The CDR3 loop reads CASSQDRGRYSPLHF. The DNA for the CDR3 is TGCGCCAGCAGCCAAGATCGGGGCAGGTATTCACCCCTCCACTTT.

This clonotype was counted many times. The chain recombines TRBV7-9 with TRBJ2-1; TRBD1 is a possible D gene (5 bases). The germline V gene encodes CDR1 SEHNR and CDR2 FQNEAQ (reference sequence). The CDR3 spans 17 residues. Trimming stripped 5 bases from V and 8 bases from J, with 25 bases between. CDR3 residues: CASSPSSTAGLDDEQFF. CDR3 coding DNA: TGTGCCAGCAGCCCTTCGTCGACAGCAGGTTTGGACGATGAGCAGTTCTTC.

This clonotype was seen a few times. CDR3 protein: CASGQTYNSPLHF. The CDR3 DNA is TGTGCCAGCGGGCAGACCTATAATTCACCCCTCCACTTT. V usage is TRBV7-6 and J usage is TRBJ1-6; D is undetermined. V lost 8 bases and J lost 2, with 7 bases in between. This CDR3 is 13 amino acids long. Germline V gives CDR1 SGHVS, CDR2 FNYEAQ.

The genes are TRBV27 and TRBJ1-2; TRBD1 is a possible D gene (6 bases). The CDR3 consists of 15 residues. Per germline, CDR1 MNHEY and CDR2 SMNVEV (reference sequence). The V and J ends lost 0 bases and 0 bases respectively, with 8 bases between them. The CDR3 loop reads CASSLSTGPNYGYTF. CDR3 sequence (DNA): TGTGCCAGCAGTTTATCGACAGGCCCTAACTATGGCTACACCTTC.

The V and J genes are TRBV20-1 and TRBJ2-4, with 12 bases identical to TRBD1. Trimming cost V 0 bases and J 15 bases; bases outside gene matches: 6. Germline V gene data show CDR1 as DFQATT and CDR2 as SNEGSKA (reference sequence). This CDR3 has 13 residues. The CDR3 sequence is CSARDIRDRGLYF. For the CDR3, the DNA is TGCAGTGCTAGAGACATACGGGACAGGGGGCTGTACTTC.

This clonotype was seen at least ten times. V gene TRBV4-2 combines with J gene TRBJ2-1; D uncertain. Trimming took 4 bases from V and 7 from J, leaving 17 bases between them. There are 15 residues in the CDR3. CDR1 and CDR2 from the germline V gene are LGHNA and YNFKEQ. CDR3 amino acids: CASSPKTKSSNEQFF. The CDR3 DNA reads as TGTGCCAGCAGCCCTAAGACCAAATCCTCGAATGAGCAGTTCTTC.

This clonotype occurred a few times. This chain uses TRBV7-2 with TRBJ1-4; D is undetermined. V dropped 3 bases and J dropped 8 bases, with 7 bases sitting between them. CDR3 length equals 12 residues. The germline V gene encodes CDR1 SGHTA and CDR2 FQGNSA. The CDR3 DNA sequence: TGTGCCAGCAGCTTTGGAAGGGAAAAACTGTTTTTT. Its protein product is CASSFGREKLFF.

V usage is TRBV7-9 and J usage is TRBJ2-6; D gene ambiguous. CDR3 size: 13 residues. Trimming left V 7 bases short and J 4 bases short, with 8 bases between. CDR1 and CDR2 from the germline V gene are SEHNR and FQNEAQ (reference sequence). CDR3 region: CASIPAGANVLTF. DNA for the CDR3: TGTGCCAGCATCCCGGCAGGGGCCAACGTCCTGACTTTC.

CDR3: CASSLAQVSYEQYF. CDR3 nucleotide sequence: TGTGCCAGCAGCTTAGCGCAGGTCTCCTACGAGCAGTACTTC. The chain couples TRBV7-2 to TRBJ2-7; no firm D call. V dropped 0 bases and J dropped 0 bases, with 6 bases sitting between them. Germline CDR1 reads SGHTA; CDR2 reads FQGNSA. This CDR3 contains 14 residues.

The V and J genes are TRBV29-1 and TRBJ1-1; D not resolved. This CDR3 is built from 14 residues. Germline V gene sequence: CDR1 SQVTM, CDR2 ANQGSEA. This CDR3 is CSPLLLGENTEAFF. The DNA of the CDR3 is TGCAGTCCCCTGTTACTCGGGGAGAACACTGAAGCTTTCTTT.

The chain recombines TRBV20-1 with TRBJ2-7, with 9 bases aligning to TRBD2. Unmatched junction bases numbered 6, after V lost 0 bases and J lost 3 bases. The CDR3 has 15 amino acids. CDR1 is DFQATT, CDR2 SNEGSKA, per germline (reference sequence). CDR3 sequence: CSARDQTSGGYEQYF. In nucleotides, the CDR3 is TGCAGTGCTAGAGATCAGACTAGCGGAGGCTACGAGCAGTACTTC.

In this sample, this clonotype turned up a few times. The CDR3 sequence: CAWRALQGAYNEQFF. CDR3 nucleotides: TGTGCCTGGAGGGCCCTGCAGGGCGCCTACAATGAGCAGTTCTTC. This chain uses TRBV30 with TRBJ2-1, with D tentatively TRBD1 (5 bases). With 3 bases removed from V and 2 bases from J, the gap between germline ends came to 14 bases. Germline V CDR1 and CDR2: GTSNPN, SVGIG (reference sequence). This CDR3 is built from 15 residues. The full variable domain, in which reference TRBV30 and TRBJ2-1 provide the parts outside the CDR3, is SQTIHQWPATLVQPVGSPLSLECTVEGTSNPNLYWYRQAAGRGLQLLFYSVGIGQISSEVPQNLSASRPQDRQFILSSKKLLLSDSGFYLCAWRALQGAYNEQFFGPGTRLTVL.

In this sample, this clonotype turned up a few times. This rearrangement joins TRBV10-1 to TRBJ2-3, with 9 bases aligning to TRBD2. This CDR3 is built from 16 residues. Per germline, CDR1 WNHNN and CDR2 SYGVQD (reference sequence). V was pared by 0 bases and J by 2 bases, with 3 bases of the junction left unmatched. This chain's CDR3 is CASSESLAGLTDTQYF. CDR3 DNA sequence: TGCGCCAGCAGTGAGTCGCTAGCGGGGCTCACAGATACGCAGTATTTT.

This clonotype was found a few times. The V gene is TRBV27, the J gene TRBJ1-1, with D maybe TRBD1 (6 bases). CDR1 and CDR2 (germline): MNHEY, SMNVEV (reference sequence). V was shortened by 2 bases and J by 3 bases, with 25 bases between the two germline ends. This CDR3 spans 19 amino acids. CDR3 DNA: TGTGCCAGCAGTTTAAGTGTTAGGTGGGGGGGTAAGGGGGACACTGAAGCTTTCTTT. This codes for CASSLSVRWGGKGDTEAFF.

This clonotype was counted only a few times. The DNA for the CDR3 is TGCGCCAGCAGTCCCGGACAGGTCGTCTTGGGAGAGCAGTACTTC. Translating gives CASSPGQVVLGEQYF. The rearrangement links TRBV10-2 to TRBJ2-7, with 7 positions matching TRBD1. This CDR3 has 15 amino acids. CDR1 and CDR2 (germline): WSHSY, SAAADI. The junction had 14 bases not matched to a gene; V was cut back by 5 bases and J by 7 bases.

The sample holds many counts of this clonotype. One end of the junction varies from germline; a read error may be responsible. The V gene is TRBV18, the J gene TRBJ1-1, with TRBD1 identical over 8 bases. Germline CDR1 reads KGHSH; CDR2 reads LQKENI. The CDR3 covers 15 residues. The CDR3 DNA reads as TGTGCCAGCTCATCACCGACAGGGGTGGACACTGAAGCTTTCTTT. Protein sequence: CASSSPTGVDTEAFF.

This sequence joins TRBV4-3 and TRBJ2-4; 8 bases line up with TRBD1. V dropped 4 bases and J dropped 4; count of bases not matched to a gene: 9. Germline loops: CDR1 LGHNA, CDR2 YSLEER. The CDR3 sequence is 16 residues long. Here the CDR3 DNA reads TGCGCCAGCAGCCTGCATGACGGACAGGGAAAAAACATTCAGTACTTC. It specifies CASSLHDGQGKNIQYF.

The chain employs TRBV6-5 and TRBJ2-6, with no clear D. Germline lookup yields CDR1 MNHEY and CDR2 SVGAGI. V was pared by 0 bases and J by 0 bases, with 9 bases between. CDR3 size: 17 residues. CDR3 loop: CASSYSGRYSGANVLTF. As DNA, the CDR3 is TGTGCCAGCAGTTACTCGGGTCGCTACTCTGGGGCCAACGTCCTGACTTTC.

This clonotype turned up a few times. The CDR3 is CASSWGRQDGYTF. CDR3 sequence (DNA): TGTGCCAGCAGTTGGGGGCGCCAGGATGGCTACACCTTC. The J gene is TRBJ1-2, the V gene TRBV12-3 or TRBV12-4; tentatively, D is TRBD1 (6 bases). This CDR3 contains 13 residues. The V gene lost 4 bases and the J gene lost 6 bases, with 12 bases spanning the gap.

This clonotype has a handful of counts. The genes are TRBV6-2 or TRBV6-3 and TRBJ1-5, with TRBD1 as a possible D gene (5 bases). V gave up 7 bases and J gave up 3 bases, with 13 bases separating them. This CDR3 is 14 amino acids long. Germline CDR1 is MNHEY and CDR2 is SVGEGT. CDR3 amino acids: CASKWRGFNQPQHF. Here the CDR3 DNA reads TGTGCCAGCAAATGGAGGGGATTCAATCAGCCCCAGCATTTT.